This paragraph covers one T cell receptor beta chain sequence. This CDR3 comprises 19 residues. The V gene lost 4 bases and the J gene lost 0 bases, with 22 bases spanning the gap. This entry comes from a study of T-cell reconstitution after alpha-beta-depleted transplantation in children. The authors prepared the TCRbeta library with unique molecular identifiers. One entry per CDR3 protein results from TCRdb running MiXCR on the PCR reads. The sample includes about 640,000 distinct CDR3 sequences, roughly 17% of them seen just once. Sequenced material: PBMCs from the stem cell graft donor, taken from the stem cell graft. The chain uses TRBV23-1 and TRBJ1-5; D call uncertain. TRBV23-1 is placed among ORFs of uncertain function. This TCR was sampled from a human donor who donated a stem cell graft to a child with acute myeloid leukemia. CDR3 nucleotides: TGCGCCAGCAGTCTTTTAGGAGCAGTTGGACCCTATAGCAATCAGCCCCAGCATTTT. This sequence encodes CASSLLGAVGPYSNQPQHF.